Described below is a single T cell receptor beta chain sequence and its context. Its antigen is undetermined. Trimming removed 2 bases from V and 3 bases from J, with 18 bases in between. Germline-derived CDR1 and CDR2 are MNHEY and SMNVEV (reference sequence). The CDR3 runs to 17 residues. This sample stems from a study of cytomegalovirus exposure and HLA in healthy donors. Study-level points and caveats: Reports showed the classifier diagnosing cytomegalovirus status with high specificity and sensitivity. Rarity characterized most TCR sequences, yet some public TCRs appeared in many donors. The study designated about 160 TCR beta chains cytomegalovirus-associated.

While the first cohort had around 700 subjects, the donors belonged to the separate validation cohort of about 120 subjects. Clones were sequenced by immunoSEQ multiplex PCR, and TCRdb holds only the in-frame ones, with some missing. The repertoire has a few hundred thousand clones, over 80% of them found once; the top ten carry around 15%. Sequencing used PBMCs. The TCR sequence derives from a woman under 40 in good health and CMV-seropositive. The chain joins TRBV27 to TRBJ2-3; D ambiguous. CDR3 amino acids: CASSLGSFSTTTDTQYF. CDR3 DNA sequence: TGTGCCAGCAGTTTAGGTTCTTTCTCCACCACGACAGATACGCAGTATTTT.